A single sample is the source of the 7 T cell receptor beta chains below, sequenced in a study of T cell responses to AZD1222 COVID-19 vaccine listed by TCRdb under 2021. This specimen's time point label, per the study, means: baseline before first vaccination. The method behind the library was the immunoSEQ multiplex PCR assay. The table comes from immuneACCESS by way of TCRdb, which keeps in-frame sequences with V and J called. Part of the clones is missing from these tables; in studies checked, under half for an unresolved V gene and the rest for unknown reasons. The sample table records 150,000 or so clones; roughly nine tenths of these occur just once. The ten largest clones capture approximately 1.5% of the sample. Sequenced here: peripheral blood, sampled on day 0 of AZD1222 vaccination. These receptors came from an adult in good health.

The rearrangement uses TRBV25-1 and TRBJ2-7, with D uncertain. The CDR3 length is 13 residues. V dropped 2 bases and J dropped 0 bases, with 5 bases sitting between them. The germline V gene encodes CDR1 MGHDK and CDR2 SYGVNS. CDR3 coding DNA: TGTGCCAGCAGTGAAAGTAACTCCTACGAGCAGTACTTC. This sequence encodes CASSESNSYEQYF.

The chain uses TRBV6-2 or TRBV6-3 and TRBJ1-5, with TRBD1 matching over 9 bases. V dropped 1 base and J dropped 1; count of bases not matched to a gene: 5. The CDR3 covers 17 residues. Per the germline V gene, CDR1 is MNHEY and CDR2 is SVGEGT. The DNA of the CDR3 is TGTGCCAGCAGTTACTTCCTACAGGGGGCGAGCAATCAGCCCCAGCATTTT. This gives the protein CASSYFLQGASNQPQHF.

The V call is TRBV20-1, the J call TRBJ1-4, with a weak D call TRBD1 (5 bases). This CDR3 region has 16 residues. V lost 3 bases and J lost 7, with 21 bases in between. Germline V lookup: CDR1 DFQATT, CDR2 SNEGSKA (reference sequence). CDR3 DNA sequence: TGCAGTGCTAGTCCCCATGTGGGGCAGGGCGGTGAAAAACTGTTTTTT. It encodes CSASPHVGQGGEKLFF.

The V gene is TRBV3-1 (or the pseudogene TRBV3-2), the J gene TRBJ2-3; tentative D call: TRBD2 (7 bases). The CDR3 runs to 16 residues. V was clipped by 4 bases and J by 0 bases, with 14 bases between them. The V gene's germline CDR1 is LGHDT and CDR2 YNNKEL (reference sequence). In DNA form, the CDR3 reads TGTGCCAGCAGCCCTGGGGGGGCTACGAGCACAGATACGCAGTATTTT. Protein product: CASSPGGATSTDTQYF.

The gene calls are TRBV5-1 and TRBJ2-5; no reliable D call. This CDR3 has 12 amino acids. With 0 bases removed from V and 4 bases from J, the gap between germline ends came to 4 bases. Germline CDR1 SGHRS, CDR2 YFSETQ. The CDR3, as DNA: TGCGCCAGCAGCTTGGCCTTAGAGACCCAGTACTTC. It yields the protein CASSLALETQYF.

In this sample, this clone turned up once. The rearrangement joins TRBV9 to TRBJ2-7; D may match TRBD1 or TRBD2 (5 bases each). The germline V gene encodes CDR1 SGDLS and CDR2 YYNGEE. The CDR3 extends over 13 amino acids. V lost 4 bases, J lost 3 bases, and 11 bases lay in between. The CDR3 reads CASSPRGRYEQYF. As DNA, the CDR3 is TGTGCCAGCAGCCCCCGGGGCCGCTACGAGCAGTACTTC.

The chain is built from TRBV2 and TRBJ1-1, with 7 bases matching TRBD1. The CDR3 length is 12 residues. V lost 10 bases and J lost 6; bases outside the gene matches: 8. Germline V CDR1 and CDR2: SNHLY, FYNNEI. In DNA, the CDR3 is TGTGCCACACATTTGGGACAGCCTGAAGCTTTCTTT. Its protein product is CATHLGQPEAFF.